This T cell receptor (beta chain) was obtained from a study of shared clonotypes between healthy human individuals. The assay was immunoSEQ multiplex PCR, and TCRdb's table has in-frame clones only and misses some. The sample lists over 700,000 clones; 55% to 80% were seen once. Germline CDR1 and CDR2: GTSNPN and SVGIG (reference sequence). The CDR3 contains 17 residues. V was clipped by 2 bases and J by 2 bases; unmatched bases: 7. Specimen: memory CD4+ T cells sorted from blood. Subset noted: CD45RA-negative fraction. The TCR was taken from a woman aged 25 to 39 in good health. The J gene is TRBJ2-1, the V gene TRBV30; 12 bases fit TRBD2. DNA of the CDR3: TGTGCCTGGAGTCCCCTATGGACTAGCGGGACCTACAATGAGCAGTTCTTC. It yields the protein CAWSPLWTSGTYNEQFF. The full variable domain, completed using reference TRBV30 and TRBJ2-1, is SQTIHQWPATLVQPVGSPLSLECTVEGTSNPNLYWYRQAAGRGLQLLFYSVGIGQISSEVPQNLSASRPQDRQFILSSKKLLLSDSGFYLCAWSPLWTSGTYNEQFFGPGTRLTVL.